This T cell receptor beta chain was retrieved from a study of T cell responses to AZD1222 COVID-19 vaccine. Sequenced by immunoSEQ multiplex PCR; TCRdb stores in-frame clones only, minus some. The sample lists 100,000 to 150,000 clones, 90% occurring once. Regarding the study as a whole: No day 14 peak samples; only post-peak repertoires were characterized.

This CDR3 contains 14 residues. Germline V CDR1 and CDR2: SNHLY, FYNNEI. Unmatched junction bases numbered 6, after V lost 3 bases and J lost 8 bases. A remark on this clone: Its specificity is unknown.

The sequenced sample was peripheral blood, obtained on day 0 of AZD1222 vaccination. The source of this sequence is an adult in good health. The genes are TRBV2 and TRBJ1-2; the match to TRBD1 covers 10 bases. The CDR3 sequence is CASSETGGRSGYTF. CDR3 DNA sequence: TGTGCCAGCAGTGAGACAGGGGGCAGGTCGGGCTACACCTTC.